The rows below give T cell receptor beta chains drawn from one sample of a study of blood T cell repertoires in COVID-19. Profiling relied on immunoSEQ multiplex PCR, and the TCRdb table lists in-frame clones only, not all of them. The top ten hold under 4.5% of the sample, which has about 23,000 clones, 85% to 95% seen once. The sample taken for sequencing was peripheral blood. The receptor source for this set is a woman aged 45 to 65 with active COVID-19. CDR3s include the opening cysteine and the closing phenylalanine or tryptophan. D genes are given only for firm matches. A row's size may be missing; if present it is once, few, many or a size class.

v_call	j_call	d_call	clone_size	cdr3_aa	cdr3_nt
TRBV6-2/TRBV6-3	TRBJ2-5	TRBD1	NA	CASSPGQGSQETQYF	TGTGCCAGCAGTCCGGGACAGGGGAGCCAAGAGACCCAGTACTTC
TRBV28	TRBJ1-2	NA	NA	CATLQGSYGYTF	TGTGCCACCCTCCAGGGTTCTTATGGCTACACCTTC
TRBV24-1	TRBJ2-5	TRBD2	once	CATSEGTNGGETQYF	TGTGCCACCAGTGAGGGGACTAACGGGGGAGAGACCCAGTACTTC
TRBV10-3	TRBJ2-7	TRBD1	NA	CAIRAGTGEKYEQYF	TGTGCCATCAGGGCCGGGACAGGGGAAAAGTACGAGCAGTACTTC
TRBV7-3	TRBJ1-2	NA	NA	CASSPAGSRNGYTF	TGTGCCAGCAGCCCTGCGGGCAGCAGGAATGGCTACACCTTC
TRBV21-1	TRBJ1-1	NA	NA	CASSKADRGIVRNTEAFF	TGTGCCAGCAGCAAAGCCGACAGGGGTATCGTCAGGAACACTGAAGCTTTCTTT
TRBV19	TRBJ1-3	NA	once	CASQRNSGNTIYF	TGTGCCAGTCAGCGCAACTCTGGAAACACCATATATTTT
TRBV10-3	TRBJ2-2	NA	once	CAISESQAPWNTGELFF	TGTGCCATCAGTGAGTCCCAAGCCCCTTGGAACACCGGGGAGCTGTTTTTT
TRBV6-5	TRBJ1-4	TRBD1	NA	CASSLRQGSEKLFF	TGTGCCAGCAGCCTCAGACAGGGCAGTGAAAAACTGTTTTTT
TRBV19	TRBJ1-6	TRBD1	few	CASSRWTGNNSPLHF	TGTGCCAGTAGTAGGTGGACAGGCAATAATTCACCCCTCCACTTT
TRBV9	TRBJ2-2	NA	NA	CASSVGHDNTGELFF	TGTGCCAGCAGCGTAGGACACGATAACACCGGGGAGCTGTTTTTT
TRBV25-1	TRBJ2-5	TRBD1	NA	CASSGTGGWETQYF	TGTGCCAGCAGTGGGACAGGGGGTTGGGAGACCCAGTACTTC
TRBV24-1	TRBJ1-5	NA	NA	CATSGAGNQPQHF	TGTGCCACCAGTGGCGCGGGTAATCAGCCCCAGCATTTT
TRBV11-2	TRBJ1-1	TRBD1	NA	CASSAYRGTNTEAFF	TGTGCCAGCAGCGCCTACAGGGGGACAAACACTGAAGCTTTCTTT
TRBV19	TRBJ2-7	TRBD2	NA	CASMQTSGRDEQYF	TGTGCCAGTATGCAGACTAGCGGGAGGGACGAGCAGTACTTC
TRBV5-1	TRBJ1-2	NA	NA	CASSLEGNYGYTF	TGCGCCAGCAGCTTGGAGGGGAACTATGGCTACACCTTC
TRBV19	TRBJ2-2	TRBD2	NA	CASSPAGLAGVGTGELFF	TGTGCCAGTAGCCCGGCGGGACTAGCGGGAGTTGGGACCGGGGAGCTGTTTTTT
TRBV2	TRBJ2-4	NA	NA	CASSEARSGVRARAKNIQYF	TGTGCCAGCAGTGAAGCACGATCGGGGGTCCGGGCCCGGGCCAAAAACATTCAGTACTTC
TRBV10-3	TRBJ2-7	NA	NA	CAISEPGRYEQYF	TGTGCCATCAGTGAGCCAGGGCGCTACGAGCAGTACTTC
TRBV27	TRBJ1-1	TRBD1	NA	CASSLSALGQGGRSTEAFF	TGTGCCAGCAGTTTATCCGCCCTAGGACAGGGGGGAAGGTCCACTGAAGCTTTCTTT
TRBV19	TRBJ2-1	TRBD2	NA	CASSTLGGTSGRVNEQFF	TGTGCCAGTAGTACTCTAGGTGGGACTAGCGGGAGGGTGAATGAGCAGTTCTTC
TRBV2	TRBJ2-1	TRBD2	NA	CASTLGLAGSNEQFF	TGTGCCAGCACCCTGGGACTAGCGGGGTCCAATGAGCAGTTCTTC